Listed here are 21 T cell receptor beta chains from one sample, sequenced in a study of cytomegalovirus exposure and HLA in healthy donors. The PCR contained 60 Vbeta and 13 Jbeta primers. Libraries were prepared by immunoSEQ multiplex PCR; TCRdb keeps only in-frame clonotypes and omits some of them. The table lists 150,000 to 200,000 clones, roughly 80% of them singletons. Source material: PBMCs. Source of these receptors: a man aged 35 to 55 in good health and CMV-seronegative.

This chain uses TRBV7-2 with TRBJ1-3, with D tentatively TRBD1 (5 bases). CDR3 length equals 16 residues. The germline gives CDR1 SGHTA, CDR2 FQGNSA. V was clipped by 4 bases and J by 0 bases, with 13 bases between them. CDR3 loop: CASSSGQVVSGNTIYF. The CDR3 bases are TGTGCCAGCAGCTCCGGACAAGTTGTCTCTGGAAACACCATATATTTT.

The J gene is TRBJ1-5, the V gene TRBV19, with D maybe TRBD1 (6 bases). The CDR3 covers 14 residues. V was clipped by 10 bases and J by 4 bases, with 17 bases between them. Germline V lookup: CDR1 LNHDA, CDR2 SQIVND (reference sequence). CDR3 bases: TGTGCCATCTCCGTTACTCAGGGGAATCAGCCCCAGCATTTT. This codes for CAISVTQGNQPQHF.

This clone was picked up one time. CDR3 sequence reads: CAWQAGGPGEQFF. The CDR3 DNA reads as TGTGCCTGGCAAGCGGGGGGGCCGGGTGAGCAGTTCTTC. This chain joins TRBV30 and TRBJ2-1, with 10 bases identical to TRBD2. V gave up 5 bases and J gave up 9 bases; unmatched junction bases: 7. Per germline, CDR1 GTSNPN and CDR2 SVGIG (reference sequence). The CDR3 consists of 13 residues.

This chain joins TRBV6-5 and TRBJ1-2; 7 bases match TRBD1. The CDR3 loop spans 11 amino acids. The junction had 3 bases not matched to a gene; V was cut back by 4 bases and J by 10 bases. Germline V gene sequence: CDR1 MNHEY, CDR2 SVGAGI. The CDR3 sequence is CASSSGGSYTF. The DNA of the CDR3 is TGTGCCAGCAGTTCAGGGGGATCCTACACCTTC.

The chain carries TRBV4-2 and TRBJ1-1; tentative D call: TRBD1 (5 bases). Trimming left V 4 bases short and J 5 bases short, with 8 bases between. In germline, CDR1 is LGHNA, CDR2 YNFKEQ. This CDR3 comprises 12 residues. CDR3 protein: CASSLGVTEAFF. The DNA of the CDR3 is TGTGCCAGCAGCCTAGGGGTTACTGAAGCTTTCTTT.

The chain's CDR3 is CASSATRDSYEKLFF. The CDR3 bases are TGTGCCAGCAGCGCGACTCGGGACAGTTATGAAAAACTGTTTTTT. This chain connects TRBV6-1 to TRBJ1-4, with 7 positions matching TRBD1. Trimming at V came to 6 bases and at J to 6 bases, leaving 10 bases not matched to a gene. CDR1 is MNHNS and CDR2 is SASEGT in the germline V gene. The CDR3 totals 15 residues.

This chain's CDR3 is CASSVEAGTGNYGYTF. Here the CDR3 DNA reads TGTGCCAGCAGCGTAGAAGCTGGGACAGGGAATTATGGCTACACCTTC. The chain uses TRBV9 and TRBJ1-2; 9 bases agree with TRBD1. V shed 0 bases, J shed 5 bases, and the junction held 8 bases outside the gene matches. The V gene's germline CDR1 is SGDLS and CDR2 YYNGEE. The CDR3 spans 16 residues.

The V gene is TRBV6-1, the J gene TRBJ2-5; 8 bases align to TRBD2. Germline CDR1 reads MNHNS; CDR2 reads SASEGT. The length of the CDR3 is 14 residues. V dropped 1 base and J dropped 10; count of bases not matched to a gene: 8. As DNA, the CDR3 is TGTGCCAGCAGTGAAGGAGACGCGCGGGGGGACCAGTACTTC. Its protein is CASSEGDARGDQYF.

This chain uses TRBV5-6 with TRBJ2-4, with TRBD1 as a possible D gene (6 bases). There are 17 residues in the CDR3. Germline V gene lookup returns CDR1 SGHDT and CDR2 YYEEEE. The V end lost 1 base, the J end lost 0 bases, and 14 bases lay between the germline ends. The CDR3 DNA follows: TGTGCCAGCAGCTTGCGTCGGGACACTTTAGCCAAAAACATTCAGTACTTC. Translating gives CASSLRRDTLAKNIQYF.

V is TRBV6-6 and J is TRBJ1-2; 7 positions match TRBD1. CDR3 length: 12 residues. After removal of 6 bases from V and 11 bases from J, the junction contained 9 bases not matched to a gene. Germline V gene sequence: CDR1 MNHNY, CDR2 SVGAGI (reference sequence). CDR3 loop: CASSSDRVGYTF. Here the CDR3 DNA reads TGTGCCAGCAGCTCCGACAGGGTAGGGTACACCTTC.

The chain recombines TRBV10-3 with TRBJ1-2, with D perhaps matching TRBD1 (5 bases). The V end was cut by 7 bases, the J end by 8 bases, with 20 bases between. Germline V gene lookup returns CDR1 ENHRY and CDR2 SYGVKD. The CDR3 length is 14 residues. The CDR3 region is CAINFRDSERGYTF. The CDR3 bases are TGTGCCATCAATTTCCGGGACTCCGAGAGGGGCTACACCTTC.

V usage is TRBV21-1 and J usage is TRBJ2-7; TRBD2 is the table's D call and was not checked against the DNA. TRBV21-1 is annotated as a pseudogene. The CDR3 is 17 amino acids. The CDR3 coding sequence is TGTGCCAGCAGCAAAGCAGAGGTAGCGGGGACCTTCTACGAGCAGTACTTC. This encodes CASSKAEVAGTFYEQYF.

V gene TRBV7-6 combines with J gene TRBJ2-3; 8 bases are shared with TRBD1. V was pared by 1 base and J by 3 bases, with 3 bases of the junction left unmatched. Germline loops: CDR1 SGHVS, CDR2 FNYEAQ. The CDR3 covers 15 residues. CDR3: CASSLVGQGTDTQYF. The CDR3, as DNA: TGTGCCAGCAGCTTAGTCGGACAGGGTACAGATACGCAGTATTTT. The full variable domain, in which reference TRBV7-6 and TRBJ2-3 provide the parts outside the CDR3, is GAGVSQSPRYKVTKRGQDVALRCDPISGHVSLYWYRQALGQGPEFLTYFNYEAQQDKSGLPNDRFSAERPEGSISTLTIQRTEQRDSAMYRCASSLVGQGTDTQYFGPGTRLTVL.

V gene TRBV27 combines with J gene TRBJ2-5; 16 nucleotides match TRBD2. CDR3 length: 18 amino acids. CDR1 and CDR2 (germline): MNHEY, SMNVEV (reference sequence). V shed 4 bases and J 7 bases; nucleotides not matched to a gene: 12. The CDR3: CASSSGTSGGASARTQYF. The CDR3 nucleotides read TGTGCCAGCAGTTCCGGGACTAGCGGGGGGGCAAGTGCTCGGACCCAGTACTTC.

The chain couples TRBV5-5 to TRBJ1-1, with D possibly TRBD1 on 5 matching bases. The ends were cut back, 4 bases at V and 9 bases at J, with 19 bases in the middle. CDR3 length: 14 amino acids. Looked up from germline, CDR1 is SGHKS and CDR2 is YYEKEE (reference sequence). The CDR3 region is CASSLPDSSEKAFF. For the CDR3, the DNA is TGTGCCAGCAGCCTACCTGACAGCTCCGAAAAAGCTTTCTTT.

The V call is TRBV5-1, the J call TRBJ1-2; D might be TRBD1 (6 bases). The V gene lost 4 bases and the J gene lost 3 bases, with 13 bases spanning the gap. In germline, CDR1 is SGHRS, CDR2 YFSETQ. The CDR3 has 14 amino acids. The CDR3 DNA is TGCGCCAGCAGCAGGGGGGGTATAGACTATGGCTACACCTTC. Translated: CASSRGGIDYGYTF.

The chain joins TRBV7-2 to TRBJ2-7; the D is unclear. CDR3 length: 14 residues. V was shortened by 0 bases and J by 3 bases, with 9 bases between the two germline ends. CDR1 is SGHTA and CDR2 is FQGNSA in the germline V gene. CDR3 sequence reads: CASSLASSVYEQYF. The CDR3 nucleotides read TGTGCCAGCAGCTTAGCGTCGAGCGTCTACGAGCAGTACTTC.

This clone was detected only once. The rearrangement links TRBV4-2 to TRBJ2-7; 9 nucleotides match TRBD2. This CDR3 is 15 amino acids long. Germline V lookup: CDR1 LGHNA, CDR2 YNFKEQ. V dropped 0 bases and J dropped 3; count of bases not matched to a gene: 3. The CDR3 region is CASSQDERGVYEQYF. The CDR3 DNA reads as TGTGCCAGCAGCCAAGATGAGCGGGGGGTCTACGAGCAGTACTTC.

This chain uses TRBV12-2 with TRBJ2-3; TRBD1, as called in the table, went unchecked against the DNA. TRBV12-2 is annotated as a pseudogene. The CDR3 covers 17 residues. This CDR3 is CASRLSPGQPFTDTQYF. The CDR3 DNA sequence: TGTGCAAGTCGCTTAAGCCCGGGACAGCCTTTCACAGATACGCAGTATTTT.

This clone was found once. The chain uses TRBV28 and TRBJ2-1, with D possibly being TRBD2 (5 bases). The length of the CDR3 is 12 residues. CDR1 and CDR2 from the germline V gene are MDHEN and SYDVKM. The ends were cut back, 8 bases at V and 6 bases at J, with 11 bases in the middle. The CDR3 bases are TGTGCCAGCGGGAGCCCCGTCAATGAGCAGTTCTTC. Its translation is CASGSPVNEQFF.

This clone has only a few counts. The J gene is TRBJ2-5, the V gene TRBV27; TRBD1 matches 8 bases. Germline values: CDR1 MNHEY, CDR2 SMNVEV (reference sequence). CDR3 length: 14 residues. V shed 5 bases, J shed 4 bases, and the junction held 6 bases outside the gene matches. The CDR3 coding sequence is TGTGCCAGCAGTCCCCGGACAGGGCGAGAGACCCAGTACTTC. Its protein is CASSPRTGRETQYF.